This is a list of T cell receptor beta chains from one sample in a study of T cell changes during pregnancy in multiple sclerosis. The repertoire was sequenced with immunoSEQ multiplex PCR; TCRdb's copy has only in-frame clones and lacks some. The data show some 70,000 clones, with around 92% seen just once and roughly 3.2% held by the top ten. The sequencing used CD8+ T cells from peripheral blood mononuclear cells, collected in the third trimester of pregnancy. The receptors come from a female donor in good health, enrolled as a control in a pregnancy study. The CDR3 runs from the conserved cysteine through the conserved F or W. The order of the fields is CDR3 protein, CDR3 DNA, V gene, J gene, clone size, D gene, CDR3 length. A D gene is named only where the DNA matches it firmly. Expanded clones are given a class, and other clones once, few, many or no size at all.

CASSSGEANEQYF	TGTGCCAGCAGCTCGGGTGAGGCCAACGAGCAGTACTTC	TRBV7-9	TRBJ2-7	-	-	13
CASAIRGGGNYNEQFF	TGTGCCAGCGCTATTCGCGGCGGGGGGAACTACAATGAGCAGTTCTTC	TRBV7-9	TRBJ2-1	-	TRBD2	16
CASSPLTMNTEAFF	TGTGCCAGCAGTCCCTTGACAATGAACACTGAAGCTTTCTTT	TRBV27	TRBJ1-1	-	-	14
CASSQGLSYEQYF	TGCGCCAGCAGCCAAGGACTGAGCTACGAGCAGTACTTC	TRBV5-1	TRBJ2-7	-	-	13
CASSALAGGGLDTQYF	TGTGCCAGCAGCGCACTAGCGGGGGGCGGGTTGGATACGCAGTATTTT	TRBV7-2	TRBJ2-3	-	TRBD2	16
CASSEGNGNQPQHF	TGTGCCAGCAGTGAGGGGAACGGGAACCAGCCCCAGCATTTT	TRBV25-1	TRBJ1-5	-	-	14
CASSLGTGVEAFF	TGTGCCAGCAGCTTAGGGACAGGGGTTGAAGCTTTCTTT	TRBV11-2	TRBJ1-1	once	TRBD1	13
CASSPWDTPAEHGYTF	TGTGCCAGCAGCCCGTGGGACACCCCGGCGGAGCATGGCTACACCTTC	TRBV7-9	TRBJ1-2	-	-	16
CASSPRAGSANEKLFF	TGTGCCAGTAGTCCTCGAGCGGGCAGTGCGAATGAAAAACTGTTTTTT	TRBV19	TRBJ1-4	-	-	16
CASSSQGHLNTEAFF	TGTGCCAGCAGCTCCCAGGGACACCTGAACACTGAAGCTTTCTTT	TRBV7-9	TRBJ1-1	once	-	15
CASSVKEVDTQYF	TGTGCCAGCAGCGTAAAAGAGGTGGATACGCAGTATTTT	TRBV7-8	TRBJ2-3	once	-	13
CASSPQEGNTEAFF	TGTGCCAGCAGCCCCCAAGAGGGAAACACTGAAGCTTTCTTT	TRBV9	TRBJ1-1	-	-	14
CASSPDRGPYEQYF	TGTGCCAGCAGTCCGGACAGGGGGCCGTACGAGCAGTACTTC	TRBV27	TRBJ2-7	-	TRBD1	14
CASSQCPDRNTEAFF	TGCGCCAGCAGTCAATGTCCCGACAGAAACACTGAAGCTTTCTTT	TRBV23-1	TRBJ1-1	-	-	15
CASSQGSGTGGNQPQHF	TGCGCCAGCAGCCAAGGTTCCGGGACAGGGGGAAATCAGCCCCAGCATTTT	TRBV4-3	TRBJ1-5	-	TRBD1	17
CASRAAGQSSYNSPLHF	TGTGCCAGTAGGGCGGCGGGGCAGAGCTCCTATAATTCACCCCTCCACTTT	TRBV19	TRBJ1-6	once	-	17
CASSLFGQHQETQYF	TGTGCCAGCAGTTTATTCGGACAGCACCAAGAGACCCAGTACTTC	TRBV27	TRBJ2-5	-	-	15
CASSQRDRTGLNYGYTF	TGTGCCAGTAGCCAAAGAGACAGGACAGGGTTGAACTATGGCTACACCTTC	TRBV19	TRBJ1-2	-	TRBD1	17
CASSQVWAGNQPQHF	TGCGCCAGCAGCCAAGTGTGGGCAGGGAATCAGCCCCAGCATTTT	TRBV4-3	TRBJ1-5	-	-	15
CSARNWDTQYF	TGCAGTGCCCGAAACTGGGATACGCAGTATTTT	TRBV20-1	TRBJ2-3	-	-	11
CASSLITGGEETQYF	TGCGCCAGCAGCTTGATTACAGGGGGCGAAGAGACCCAGTACTTC	TRBV5-1	TRBJ2-5	-	TRBD1	15
CASSPNGLAGNTGELFF	TGTGCCAGCAGCCCAAACGGACTAGCGGGGAACACCGGGGAGCTGTTTTTT	TRBV7-3	TRBJ2-2	-	TRBD2	17
CAWSVGFGDQPQHF	TGTGCCTGGAGTGTAGGTTTCGGGGATCAGCCCCAGCATTTT	TRBV30	TRBJ1-5	-	-	14
CASSPGTRAFF	TGCGCCAGCAGCCCCGGGACACGGGCTTTCTTT	TRBV4-1	TRBJ1-1	-	-	11
CASSPRGQISPLHF	TGTGCCAGCAGTCCCCGCGGACAGATATCACCCCTCCACTTT	TRBV28	TRBJ1-6	-	-	14
CASSKRTGSSPLHF	TGTGCCAGCAGTAAACGGACAGGGAGTTCACCCCTCCACTTT	TRBV6-9	TRBJ1-6	-	TRBD1	14
CASSSSIQGDEAFF	TGCGCCAGCAGCTCCTCGATACAGGGCGATGAAGCTTTCTTT	TRBV5-1	TRBJ1-1	few	-	14
CASSQDLRGKNNSPLHF	TGCGCCAGCAGCCAAGATCTGAGAGGGAAGAATAATTCACCCCTCCACTTT	TRBV4-3	TRBJ1-6	-	-	17
CASRTGQVMGETQYF	TGTGCCAGTCGTACGGGACAGGTCATGGGAGAGACCCAGTACTTC	TRBV18	TRBJ2-5	-	TRBD1	15
CASSQDGGNSPLHF	TGTGCCAGCAGCCAAGATGGGGGGAATTCACCCCTCCACTTT	TRBV4-2	TRBJ1-6	-	-	14